These 32 T cell receptor beta chains originate from one sample sequenced in a study of cytomegalovirus exposure and HLA in healthy donors. With 60 Vbeta and 13 Jbeta primers, the PCR was carried out. Only in-frame clones appear in the TCRdb table, and some are missing; sequencing was by immunoSEQ multiplex PCR. In the table there are 95,000 to 150,000 clones, approximately 75% of which are singletons. Sequencing used PBMCs. All receptors come from a woman aged 50 to 60 in good health and CMV-seronegative.

This clone was recorded once. One end of the junction is discordant with germline, which a read error may explain. The rearrangement links TRBV7-9 to TRBJ2-3, with 8 bases matching TRBD2. Germline lookup yields CDR1 SEHNR and CDR2 FQNEAQ (reference sequence). This CDR3 comprises 13 residues. The DNA of the CDR3 is TGTTCCAGCAGTACGGGAGGGCCGCATACGCAGTATTTT. It codes for CSSSTGGPHTQYF.

This chain joins TRBV19 and TRBJ2-3; TRBD1 matches 7 bases. Germline V lookup: CDR1 LNHDA, CDR2 SQIVND (reference sequence). The CDR3 runs 16 residues. J lost 0 bases, V lost 6 bases, and 9 bases had no gene match. The CDR3 spells CASRRTGTASTDTQYF. DNA for the CDR3: TGTGCCAGTAGGAGGACCGGGACAGCTAGCACAGATACGCAGTATTTT. Full variable domain (missing parts from reference TRBV19 and TRBJ2-3): DGGITQSPKYLFRKEGQNVTLSCEQNLNHDAMYWYRQDPGQGLRLIYYSQIVNDFQKGDIAEGYSVSREKKESFPLTVTSAQKNPTAFYLCASRRTGTASTDTQYFGPGTRLTVL.

V gene TRBV7-9 combines with J gene TRBJ2-1; D ambiguous. CDR1 and CDR2 from the germline V gene are SEHNR and FQNEAQ (reference sequence). The CDR3 contains 12 residues. Trimming took off 2 bases at V and 8 bases at J, with 7 bases between the two ends. The CDR3 DNA follows: TGTGCCAGCAGCTTATCAGTCCATGAGCAGTTCTTC. Its protein is CASSLSVHEQFF.

For the CDR3, the DNA is TGTGCCAGCAGCGCAGATAATTCACCCCTCCACTTT. Its protein product is CASSADNSPLHF. This chain uses TRBV7-9 with TRBJ1-6, with D hard to call. CDR1 SEHNR and CDR2 FQNEAQ come from the germline V gene (reference sequence). Trimming pared 5 bases from V and 5 bases from J, leaving 4 bases between. The CDR3 length is 12 residues.

This clone has more than one count but fewer than ten. Germline is not matched at one junction end, which may reflect a read error. V is TRBV7-9 and J is TRBJ1-1; D remains unclear. The length of the CDR3 is 12 residues. Per germline, CDR1 SEHNR and CDR2 FQNEAQ (reference sequence). CDR3 DNA sequence: TGTTCCAGCAGCCACTCCAACACTGAAGCTTTCTTT. It specifies CSSSHSNTEAFF.

A few counts support this clone. The chain joins TRBV19 to TRBJ1-4; no clear D. Germline V CDR1 and CDR2: LNHDA, SQIVND (reference sequence). The V gene lost 10 bases and the J gene lost 8 bases, with 14 bases spanning the gap. The length of the CDR3 is 12 residues. The CDR3 DNA reads TGTGCCACCCAGCGGACTGACGAAAAACTGTTTTTT. It specifies CATQRTDEKLFF.

The chain combines TRBV7-2 with TRBJ1-1; unclear D gene. Trimming cost V 2 bases and J 0 bases, with 7 bases left between them. CDR3 length equals 14 residues. Germline CDR1 and CDR2: SGHTA and FQGNSA. CDR3 nucleotide sequence: TGTGCCAGCAGCTTACAGATCGTGAACACTGAAGCTTTCTTT. Encoded protein: CASSLQIVNTEAFF. Full variable domain (rest looked up from reference TRBV7-2 and TRBJ1-1): GAGVSQSPSNKVTEKGKDVELRCDPISGHTALYWYRQSLGQGLEFLIYFQGNSAPDKSGLPSDRFSAERTGGSVSTLTIQRTQQEDSAVYLCASSLQIVNTEAFFGQGTRLTVV.

This clone appeared a single time. One end of the junction does not line up with germline, which may come from a read error. This chain connects TRBV7-9 to TRBJ2-3, with unresolved D. This CDR3 region has 11 residues. Germline loops: CDR1 SEHNR, CDR2 FQNEAQ (reference sequence). In DNA form, the CDR3 reads TGTGCCAGCACCTTACTAGATACGCAGTATTTT. This gives the protein CASTLLDTQYF.

The genes are TRBV15 and TRBJ1-1, with D tentatively TRBD1 (5 bases). The V and J ends lost 8 bases and 5 bases respectively, with 15 bases between them. This CDR3 has 13 residues. CDR1 LNHNV and CDR2 YYDKDF come from the germline V gene (reference sequence). The CDR3, as DNA: TGTGCCACCCGACCAGGGTTGGGGACTGAAGCTTTCTTT. Residues: CATRPGLGTEAFF. The full variable domain, in which reference TRBV15 and TRBJ1-1 provide the parts outside the CDR3, is DAMVIQNPRYQVTQFGKPVTLSCSQTLNHNVMYWYQQKSSQAPKLLFHYYDKDFNNEADTPDNFQSRRPNTSFCFLDIRSPGLGDTAMYLCATRPGLGTEAFFGQGTRLTVV.

V usage is TRBV27 and J usage is TRBJ2-1, with TRBD2 matching over 9 bases. Germline V lookup: CDR1 MNHEY, CDR2 SMNVEV (reference sequence). The CDR3 is 14 amino acids. Trimming at V came to 6 bases and at J to 8 bases, leaving 8 bases not matched to a gene. The CDR3 spells CASSPSGASHEQFF. The DNA of the CDR3 is TGTGCCAGCAGCCCTAGCGGGGCTAGCCATGAGCAGTTCTTC.

J is TRBJ2-3 and V is TRBV9; D unresolved. The CDR3 length is 13 residues. With 4 bases removed from V and 4 bases from J, the gap between germline ends came to 10 bases. Germline lookup yields CDR1 SGDLS and CDR2 YYNGEE. The CDR3 bases are TGTGCCAGCAGCCTACTCCAACCAGATACGCAGTATTTT. Translation gives CASSLLQPDTQYF.

The chain combines TRBV19 with TRBJ1-5; D might be TRBD1 (5 bases). V was shortened by 9 bases and J by 5 bases, with 11 bases between the two germline ends. The CDR3 contains 12 residues. The germline V gene has CDR1 LNHDA and CDR2 SQIVND (reference sequence). The CDR3 bases are TGTGCCAGCGAGACAGCGTATCAGCCCCAGCATTTT. Translated: CASETAYQPQHF.

The chain recombines TRBV7-3 with TRBJ2-5, with a weak D call TRBD2 (6 bases). The CDR3 extends over 15 amino acids. Germline V gene sequence: CDR1 SGHTA, CDR2 FQGTGA. Deletions cut 3 bases from V and 3 bases from J, with 14 bases between. The CDR3 DNA reads as TGTGCCAGCAGCTTCGAGGGAGGTCTGGAAGAGACCCAGTACTTC. Protein: CASSFEGGLEETQYF.

V gene TRBV10-3 combines with J gene TRBJ2-7; D is unclear. Trimming removed 4 bases from V and 0 bases from J, with 7 bases in between. The V gene's germline CDR1 is ENHRY and CDR2 SYGVKD. There are 13 residues in the CDR3. The CDR3 loop reads CAISGESSYEQYF. The CDR3 coding sequence is TGTGCCATCAGTGGAGAGAGCTCCTACGAGCAGTACTTC.

This clone has a handful of counts. V gene TRBV27 combines with J gene TRBJ2-7, with 7 bases fitting TRBD2. Germline V gene data show CDR1 as MNHEY and CDR2 as SMNVEV (reference sequence). After removal of 8 bases from V and 3 bases from J, the junction contained 10 bases not matched to a gene. The CDR3 sequence is 14 residues long. CDR3 DNA: TGTGCCAGCGGAAGGGGAGGGAGAATCTACGAGCAGTACTTC. Translating it yields CASGRGGRIYEQYF.

The chain joins TRBV5-4 to TRBJ2-3, with 14 bases that match TRBD2. Germline CDR1 reads SGHNT; CDR2 reads YYREEE (reference sequence). This CDR3 region has 16 residues. V lost 3 bases, J lost 5 bases, and 5 bases stayed unmatched. CDR3 sequence: CASSWGLAGVGDTQYF. The CDR3 DNA follows: TGTGCCAGCAGCTGGGGACTAGCGGGAGTTGGAGATACGCAGTATTTT.

This clone has just a few counts. The V gene is TRBV28, the J gene TRBJ2-7; a possible D gene is TRBD1 (5 bases). This CDR3 region has 13 residues. Trimming shortened V by 3 bases and J by 6 bases, and 12 bases separated the two germline ends. From germline, CDR1 is MDHEN and CDR2 SYDVKM. CDR3: CASSLGQAGEQYF. In DNA form, the CDR3 reads TGTGCCAGCAGTTTGGGGCAGGCCGGCGAGCAGTACTTC.

The chain carries TRBV19 and TRBJ1-1; 7 bases align to TRBD1. Trimming at V came to 5 bases and at J to 1 base, leaving 10 bases not matched to a gene. CDR1 and CDR2 from the germline V gene are LNHDA and SQIVND (reference sequence). The CDR3 runs 16 residues. The chain's CDR3 is CASSPQSRTGNTEAFF. CDR3 coding DNA: TGTGCCAGTAGTCCCCAATCTCGGACAGGGAACACTGAAGCTTTCTTT.

A note on this clone: This same CDR3 is encoded by further DNA sequences in the sample. The rearrangement uses TRBV30 and TRBJ2-7; D gene ambiguous. Germline V lookup: CDR1 GTSNPN, CDR2 SVGIG (reference sequence). Between the trimmed V and J ends, which lost 5 bases and 2 bases, there was a span of 10 bases. The CDR3 length is 12 residues. DNA for the CDR3: TGTGCCTGGTCTGTCAGTGCCTACGAGCAGTACTTC. Protein: CAWSVSAYEQYF.

This clone was observed a handful of times. The chain employs TRBV15 and TRBJ2-7, with 8 bases identical to TRBD1. The CDR3 has 16 amino acids. The ends lost 5 bases at V and 2 bases at J; junction bases unmatched: 11. Germline-derived CDR1 and CDR2 are LNHNV and YYDKDF (reference sequence). The CDR3 coding sequence is TGTGCCACCAGCGTGGTGCGGACAGGGAATCCCTACGAGCAGTACTTC. This gives the protein CATSVVRTGNPYEQYF.

This chain uses TRBV28 with TRBJ1-4; 10 nucleotides agree with TRBD1. V shed 4 bases, J shed 6 bases, and the junction held 2 bases outside the gene matches. The germline V gene encodes CDR1 MDHEN and CDR2 SYDVKM. The CDR3 sequence is 14 residues long. CDR3 loop: CASSSGQGYEKLFF. CDR3 DNA: TGTGCCAGCAGTTCGGGACAGGGGTATGAAAAACTGTTTTTT.

The chain couples TRBV28 to TRBJ1-1, with unresolved D. The germline V gene encodes CDR1 MDHEN and CDR2 SYDVKM. CDR3 length: 13 residues. V was shortened by 5 bases and J by 5 bases, with 12 bases between the two germline ends. The CDR3 reads CASSPLDRTEAFF. The CDR3 region has the DNA TGTGCCAGCAGTCCGCTTGATCGGACTGAAGCTTTCTTT.

The V and J genes are TRBV18 and TRBJ2-7, with 7 bases that match TRBD2. The CDR3 runs to 14 residues. CDR1 and CDR2 (germline): KGHSH, LQKENI. V was pared by 6 bases and J by 6 bases, with 11 bases of the junction left unmatched. The DNA for the CDR3 is TGTGCCAGCTCCACAAGCGGGGAAGCTTCCGAGCAGTACTTC. This translates into CASSTSGEASEQYF.

This clone was observed a few times. The V and J genes are TRBV2 and TRBJ2-5; D may be TRBD2 (5 bases). CDR1 and CDR2 (germline): SNHLY, FYNNEI. V was cut by 7 bases and J by 3 bases, with 12 bases left in between. The CDR3 is 13 amino acids. The DNA of the CDR3 is TGTGCCAGCAAGGCCGGGAATGAAGAGACCCAGTACTTC. Amino acid sequence: CASKAGNEETQYF.

The rearrangement uses TRBV27 and TRBJ1-1, with a tentative D call TRBD1 (5 bases). Deletions cut 6 bases from V and 0 bases from J, with 11 bases between. The CDR3 has 14 residues. Germline V gene lookup returns CDR1 MNHEY and CDR2 SMNVEV (reference sequence). DNA for the CDR3: TGTGCCAGCAGCCTAAGGGGTATGAACACTGAAGCTTTCTTT. Encoded protein: CASSLRGMNTEAFF.

This chain joins TRBV6-5 and TRBJ2-3, with TRBD2 matching over 7 bases. With V trimmed by 2 bases and J by 4 bases, 6 bases remained unmatched. Germline-derived CDR1 and CDR2 are MNHEY and SVGAGI. The CDR3 is 15 amino acids. This chain's CDR3 is CASSYNGGSADTQYF. The CDR3 DNA is TGTGCCAGCAGTTACAACGGCGGGAGCGCAGATACGCAGTATTTT.

The J gene is TRBJ2-5, the V gene TRBV7-2; weak D call: TRBD2 (5 bases). The V end lost 5 bases, the J end lost 0 bases, and 13 bases lay between the germline ends. The CDR3 spans 15 residues. Germline V CDR1 and CDR2: SGHTA, FQGNSA. The CDR3 region is CASSRSGPDQETQYF. Written as DNA, the CDR3 is TGTGCCAGCAGCAGAAGCGGTCCCGACCAAGAGACCCAGTACTTC.

V is TRBV18 and J is TRBJ1-3, with TRBD1 as a possible D gene (6 bases). The germline V and J ends were trimmed by 0 bases and 0 bases, with 9 bases remaining between them. The CDR3 spans 16 residues. Germline V gene lookup returns CDR1 KGHSH and CDR2 LQKENI. CDR3 protein: CASSPPTGPSGNTIYF. The CDR3 DNA is TGTGCCAGCTCACCACCGACAGGCCCCTCTGGAAACACCATATATTTT.

V and J are TRBV27 and TRBJ2-5, with D perhaps matching TRBD2 (6 bases). This CDR3 has 17 residues. V was cut by 6 bases and J by 7 bases, with 27 bases left in between. The germline V gene encodes CDR1 MNHEY and CDR2 SMNVEV (reference sequence). Here the CDR3 reads CASRKNCPGTFLGTQYF. CDR3 nucleotides: TGTGCCAGCAGAAAAAACTGCCCCGGGACTTTTTTAGGGACCCAGTACTTC.

The genes are TRBV5-6 and TRBJ2-1; no clear D. This CDR3 region has 15 residues. From germline, CDR1 is SGHDT and CDR2 YYEEEE. Trimming took 0 bases from V and 2 from J, leaving 9 bases between them. CDR3 sequence (DNA): TGTGCCAGCAGCTTGGCCGGCGGTACCTACAATGAGCAGTTCTTC. As protein: CASSLAGGTYNEQFF.

The V call is TRBV9, the J call TRBJ2-3; D gene ambiguous. The CDR3 extends over 16 amino acids. The V end was cut by 3 bases, the J end by 0 bases, with 14 bases between. Germline CDR1 is SGDLS and CDR2 is YYNGEE. CDR3 loop: CASSASERRSTDTQYF. The CDR3, as DNA: TGTGCCAGCAGCGCCTCGGAGAGGCGTAGCACAGATACGCAGTATTTT.

Written as DNA, the CDR3 is TGTGCCTGGAGGCCCTTGGGACAGGGAAGCTCCTACGAGCAGTACTTC. This codes for CAWRPLGQGSSYEQYF. The chain employs TRBV30 and TRBJ2-7; TRBD1 aligns across 9 bases. The ends lost 3 bases at V and 0 bases at J; junction bases unmatched: 9. The CDR3 runs 16 residues. Germline V gene lookup returns CDR1 GTSNPN and CDR2 SVGIG (reference sequence). Variable domain in full (rest from reference TRBV30 and TRBJ2-7): SQTIHQWPATLVQPVGSPLSLECTVEGTSNPNLYWYRQAAGRGLQLLFYSVGIGQISSEVPQNLSASRPQDRQFILSSKKLLLSDSGFYLCAWRPLGQGSSYEQYFGPGTRLTVT.